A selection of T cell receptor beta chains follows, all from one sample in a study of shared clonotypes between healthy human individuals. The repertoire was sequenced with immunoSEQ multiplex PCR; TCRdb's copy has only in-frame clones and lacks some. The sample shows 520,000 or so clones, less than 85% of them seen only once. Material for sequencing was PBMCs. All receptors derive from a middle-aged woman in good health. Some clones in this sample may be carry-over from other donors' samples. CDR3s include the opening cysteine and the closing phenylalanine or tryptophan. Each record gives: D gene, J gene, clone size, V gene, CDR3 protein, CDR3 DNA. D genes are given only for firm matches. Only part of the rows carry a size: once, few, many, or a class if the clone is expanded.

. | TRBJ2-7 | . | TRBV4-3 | CASSQDLIGQSYEQYF | TGCGCCAGCAGCCAAGATCTCATAGGACAATCCTACGAGCAGTACTTC
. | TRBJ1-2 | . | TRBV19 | CASSVQDNFNGGYTF | TGTGCCAGTAGTGTCCAGGACAATTTTAACGGTGGCTACACCTTC
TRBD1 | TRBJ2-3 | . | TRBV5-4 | CASRRRRTGGRDTQYF | TGTGCCAGCAGACGGAGGAGGACAGGGGGAAGAGATACGCAGTATTTT
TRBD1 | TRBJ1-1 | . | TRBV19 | CASSSQGGTEAFF | TGTGCCAGTAGTAGTCAGGGGGGCACTGAAGCTTTCTTT
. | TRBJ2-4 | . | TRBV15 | CATSKGVAKNIQYF | TGTGCCACCAGCAAAGGGGTGGCCAAAAACATTCAGTACTTC
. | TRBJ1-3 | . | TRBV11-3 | CASSLSWGGSTGNTIYF | TGTGCCAGCAGCTTAAGCTGGGGGGGCAGTACTGGAAACACCATATATTTT
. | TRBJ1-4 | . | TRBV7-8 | CASSLTRPEKLFF | TGTGCCAGCAGCTTGACAAGACCTGAAAAACTGTTTTTT
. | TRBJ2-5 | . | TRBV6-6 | CASRYAGRQETQYF | TGTGCCAGCAGGTATGCGGGTCGCCAAGAGACCCAGTACTTC
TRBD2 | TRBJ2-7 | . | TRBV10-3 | CAISESFRTSGSYEQYF | TGTGCCATCAGTGAGTCATTCCGGACTAGCGGATCCTACGAGCAGTACTTC
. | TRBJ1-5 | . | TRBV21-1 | CASSKVQGILFRNQPQHF | TGTGCCAGCAGCAAAGTCCAGGGGATCCTTTTTCGCAATCAGCCCCAGCATTTT
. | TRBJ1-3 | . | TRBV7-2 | CASSQGSGNTIYF | TGTGCCAGCAGCCAGGGGTCTGGAAACACCATATATTTT
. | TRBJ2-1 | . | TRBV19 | CASREQGVGRNEQFF | TGTGCCAGTAGGGAACAGGGTGTCGGGAGGAATGAGCAGTTCTTC
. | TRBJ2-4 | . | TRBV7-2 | CASSSRGTTPEPINIQYF | TGTGCCAGCAGCAGCCGGGGGACAACACCCGAACCGATAAACATTCAGTACTTC
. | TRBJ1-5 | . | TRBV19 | CASGQPQHF | TGTGCCAGCGGTCAGCCCCAGCATTTT
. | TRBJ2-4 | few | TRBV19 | CASSMRGLVKNIQYF | TGTGCCAGTAGTATGAGAGGCTTAGTCAAAAACATTCAGTACTTC
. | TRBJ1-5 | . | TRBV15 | CATSRDAGKEQPQHF | TGTGCCACCAGCAGAGATGCGGGAAAAGAGCAGCCCCAGCATTTT
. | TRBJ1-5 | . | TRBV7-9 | CASSLGGGGGANQPQHF | TGTGCCAGCAGCTTAGGTGGTGGGGGGGGCGCGAATCAGCCCCAGCATTTT
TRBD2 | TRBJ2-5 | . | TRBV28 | CASTPAGRKFGETQYF | TGTGCCAGCACGCCGGCCGGGAGGAAGTTCGGGGAGACCCAGTACTTC
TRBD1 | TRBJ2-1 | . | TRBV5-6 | CASSPTGQGNEQFF | TGTGCCAGCAGCCCCACGGGACAGGGCAATGAGCAGTTCTTC
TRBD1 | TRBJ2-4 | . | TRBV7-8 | CASSLRFTGEAKNIQYF | TGTGCCAGCAGCTTAAGGTTTACAGGGGAAGCCAAAAACATTCAGTACTTC
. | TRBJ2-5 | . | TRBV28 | CASSPLGGQRETQYF | TGTGCCAGCAGTCCCCTGGGGGGGCAACGAGAGACCCAGTACTTC
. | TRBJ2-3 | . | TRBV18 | CASSPGRATDTQYF | TGTGCCAGCTCACCGGGGAGAGCCACAGATACGCAGTATTTT
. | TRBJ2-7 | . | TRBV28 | CASSLLTYEQYF | TGTGCCAGCAGTTTGTTGACCTACGAGCAGTACTTC
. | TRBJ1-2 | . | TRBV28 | CASSPQTGSYGYTF | TGTGCCAGCAGTCCCCAAACAGGGTCGTATGGCTACACCTTC
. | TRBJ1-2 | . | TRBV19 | CASSMIQGLGYTF | TGTGCCAGTAGTATGATTCAGGGATTGGGCTACACCTTC
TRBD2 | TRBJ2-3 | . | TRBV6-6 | CASSYTGKIAGDNQYF | TGTGCCAGCAGTTATACGGGAAAAATAGCGGGAGATAATCAGTATTTT
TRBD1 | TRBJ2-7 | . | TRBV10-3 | CAISESGQVSSYEQYF | TGTGCCATCAGTGAGTCGGGACAGGTCAGCTCCTACGAGCAGTACTTC
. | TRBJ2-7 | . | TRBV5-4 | CASGGDDYEQYF | TGTGCCAGCGGGGGAGACGACTACGAGCAGTACTTC
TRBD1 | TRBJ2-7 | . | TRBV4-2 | CASSQDRDRYEQYF | TGTGCCAGCAGCCAAGATAGGGACAGGTACGAGCAGTACTTC
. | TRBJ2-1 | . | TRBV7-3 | CASSLMGVLYNEQFF | TGTGCCAGCAGCTTAATGGGGGTTTTGTACAATGAGCAGTTCTTC
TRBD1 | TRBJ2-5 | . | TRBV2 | CASKATGGLWAQYF | TGTGCCAGCAAAGCAACAGGGGGGCTCTGGGCCCAGTACTTC
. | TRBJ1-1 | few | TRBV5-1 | CASSLYMNTEAFF | TGCGCCAGCAGCTTGTACATGAACACTGAAGCTTTCTTT
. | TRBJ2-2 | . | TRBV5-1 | CASSIGTLGGELFF | TGCGCCAGCAGCATAGGGACTTTGGGCGGGGAGCTGTTTTTT
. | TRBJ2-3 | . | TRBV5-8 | CASSLRPHTDTQYF | TGTGCCAGCAGCTTGCGGCCCCACACAGATACGCAGTATTTT
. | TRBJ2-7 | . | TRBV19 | CASRQTGTAGEQYF | TGTGCCAGTAGACAAACCGGGACAGCGGGCGAGCAGTACTTC
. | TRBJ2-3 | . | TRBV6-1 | CASRTGILQYF | TGTGCCAGCAGGACAGGAATATTGCAGTATTTT
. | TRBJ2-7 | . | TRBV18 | CASSMSGGGMGEQYF | TGTGCCAGCTCAATGTCGGGCGGCGGGATGGGGGAGCAGTACTTC
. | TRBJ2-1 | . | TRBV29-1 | CSVDGSISYNEQFF | TGCAGCGTTGACGGGAGTATTTCCTACAATGAGCAGTTCTTC
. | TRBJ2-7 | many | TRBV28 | CASSRQAPYEQYF | TGTGCCAGCAGCCGACAGGCACCCTACGAGCAGTACTTC
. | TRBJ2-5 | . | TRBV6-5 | CASSLSLDKLKEQYF | TGTGCCAGCAGCCTCAGTCTAGACAAACTGAAAGAGCAGTACTTC
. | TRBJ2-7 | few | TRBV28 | CASHEGQGTYEQYF | TGTGCCAGCCATGAGGGGCAGGGGACCTACGAGCAGTACTTC
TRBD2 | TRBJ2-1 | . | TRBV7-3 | CASSPGTSGLYTGQFF | TGTGCCAGCAGCCCCGGGACTAGCGGCTTGTATACAGGACAGTTCTTC
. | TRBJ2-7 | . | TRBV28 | CASSPHRDNAYEQYF | TGTGCCAGCAGTCCCCACCGGGACAACGCCTACGAGCAGTACTTC
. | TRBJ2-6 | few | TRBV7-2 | CASSLVGGANVLTF | TGTGCCAGCAGCTTAGTAGGTGGGGCCAACGTCCTGACTTTC
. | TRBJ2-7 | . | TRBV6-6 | CASRGEKSYEQYF | TGTGCCAGTAGAGGCGAGAAAAGCTACGAGCAGTACTTC
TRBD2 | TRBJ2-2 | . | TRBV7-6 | CASSLGLSGENTGELFF | TGTGCCAGCAGCTTAGGTTTGAGCGGGGAGAACACCGGGGAGCTGTTTTTT
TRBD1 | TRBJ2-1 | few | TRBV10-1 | CASSGTGGYNEQFF | TGCGCCAGCAGTGGGACAGGGGGCTACAATGAGCAGTTCTTC
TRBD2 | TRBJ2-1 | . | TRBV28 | CASSLLAGGRYNEQFF | TGTGCCAGCAGTCTGCTAGCGGGAGGAAGGTACAATGAGCAGTTCTTC
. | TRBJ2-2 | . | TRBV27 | CASGSSNTGELFF | TGTGCCAGCGGCAGTAGTAACACCGGGGAGCTGTTTTTT
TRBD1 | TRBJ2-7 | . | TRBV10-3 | CASSYAGTGLYEQYF | TGTGCCAGCAGTTACGCGGGGACAGGACTATACGAGCAGTACTTC
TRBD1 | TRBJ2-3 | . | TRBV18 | CASSPTGAPTDTQYF | TGTGCCAGCTCACCGACAGGGGCCCCAACAGATACGCAGTATTTT
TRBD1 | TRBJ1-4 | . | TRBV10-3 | CAIRETGIEKLFF | TGTGCCATCAGGGAGACAGGGATCGAAAAACTGTTTTTT
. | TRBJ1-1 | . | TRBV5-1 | CASSSGDMNTEAFF | TGCGCCAGCAGCTCCGGGGATATGAACACTGAAGCTTTCTTT
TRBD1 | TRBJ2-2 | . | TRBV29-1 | CSARGHFDTGELFF | TGCAGCGCAAGGGGGCATTTCGACACCGGGGAGCTGTTTTTT
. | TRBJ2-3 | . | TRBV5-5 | CASSLGQGSTDTQYF | TGTGCCAGCAGCTTAGGGCAGGGTTCCACAGATACGCAGTATTTT